This T cell receptor beta chain was recovered during a study of blood T cell repertoires in COVID-19. Overall study: The recovered donors of Cohort 3 showed two negative PCRs, clearance, or symptom resolution.

As originally analysed: It was from reference gene primer amplification that nucleated cell counts were estimated. Produced via immunoSEQ multiplex PCR; TCRdb's table is partial and in-frame only. From that table come the V and J calls and clone size; the DNA was used to work out D and trimming. This sample has roughly 200,000 clones, with 80% to 90% found just once. Enrolled through a virtual design, the participants were between about 18 and 100 years of age and came from 24 US areas. The origin of this receptor is a man aged 30 to 39 in a cohort exposed to, infected with or recovered from COVID-19 (not recorded which). The sequenced material came from PBMCs or T cells enriched from blood (not recorded which).

The DNA for the CDR3 is TGTGCCAGCAGTGTCAGCGGGAGAGGTTTAGATACGCAGTATTTT. Amino acid sequence: CASSVSGRGLDTQYF. V gene TRBV6-4 combines with J gene TRBJ2-3; 8 nucleotides match TRBD2. J was trimmed by 5 bases and V by 4 bases; bases with no gene match: 8. Germline CDR1 and CDR2: MRHNA and SNTAGT. The CDR3 consists of 15 residues.